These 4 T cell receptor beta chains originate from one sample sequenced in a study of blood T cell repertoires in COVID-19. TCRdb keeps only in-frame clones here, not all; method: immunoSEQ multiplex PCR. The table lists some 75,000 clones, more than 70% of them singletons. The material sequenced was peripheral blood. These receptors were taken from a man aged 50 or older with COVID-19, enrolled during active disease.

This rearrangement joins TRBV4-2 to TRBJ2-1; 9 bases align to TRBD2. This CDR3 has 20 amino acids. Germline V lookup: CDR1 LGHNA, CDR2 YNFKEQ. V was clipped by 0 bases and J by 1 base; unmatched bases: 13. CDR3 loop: CASSQDQGLASTRSYNEQFF. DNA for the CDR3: TGTGCCAGCAGCCAAGATCAAGGACTAGCGAGTACCAGATCCTACAATGAGCAGTTCTTC.

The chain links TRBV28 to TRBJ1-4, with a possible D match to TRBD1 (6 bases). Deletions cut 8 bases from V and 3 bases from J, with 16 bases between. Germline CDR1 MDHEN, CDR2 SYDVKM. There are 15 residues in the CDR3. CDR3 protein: CASRKTGTSNEKLFF. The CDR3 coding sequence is TGTGCCAGCCGGAAAACAGGGACGTCTAATGAAAAACTGTTTTTT.

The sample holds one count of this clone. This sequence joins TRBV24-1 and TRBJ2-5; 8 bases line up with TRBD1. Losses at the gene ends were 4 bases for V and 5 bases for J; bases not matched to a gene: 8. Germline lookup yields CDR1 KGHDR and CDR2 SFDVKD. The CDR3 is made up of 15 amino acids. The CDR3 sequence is CATSEGTGEVETQYF. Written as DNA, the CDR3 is TGTGCCACCAGTGAGGGGACAGGTGAGGTGGAGACCCAGTACTTC.

The CDR3 nucleotides read TGTGCCAGCAGTGAATGGCGGTCTAGCACAGATACGCAGTATTTT. Translation gives CASSEWRSSTDTQYF. V gene TRBV2 combines with J gene TRBJ2-3; no clear D. The germline CDR1 and CDR2 sequences are SNHLY and FYNNEI. There are 15 residues in the CDR3. The V end was cut by 2 bases, the J end by 0 bases, with 9 bases between.